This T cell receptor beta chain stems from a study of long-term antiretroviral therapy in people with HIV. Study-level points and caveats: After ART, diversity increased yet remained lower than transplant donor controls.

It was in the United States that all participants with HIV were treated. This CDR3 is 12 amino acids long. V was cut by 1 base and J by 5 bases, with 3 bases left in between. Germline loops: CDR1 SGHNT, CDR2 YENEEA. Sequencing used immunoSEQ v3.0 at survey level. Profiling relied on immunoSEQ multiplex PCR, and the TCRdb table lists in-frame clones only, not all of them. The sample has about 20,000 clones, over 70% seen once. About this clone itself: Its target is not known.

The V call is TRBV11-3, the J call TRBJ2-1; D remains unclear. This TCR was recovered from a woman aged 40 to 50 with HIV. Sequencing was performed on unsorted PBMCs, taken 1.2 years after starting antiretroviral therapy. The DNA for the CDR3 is TGTGCCAGCAGCTTAGGCAACAATGAGCAGTTCTTC. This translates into CASSLGNNEQFF.